This section outlines one T cell receptor (beta chain) sequence together with its context. Antigen unknown. V lost 3 bases to trimming and J lost 4 bases, with 22 bases between them. Looked up from germline, CDR1 is GTSNPN and CDR2 is SVGIG (reference sequence). The CDR3 has 16 residues. Authors' data handling: ImmunoSEQ supplied junction-only sequences lacking quality scores, so filtering was different. Here immunoSEQ multiplex PCR was the method, and the copy in TCRdb shows in-frame clones only, minus some. From that table come the V and J calls and clone size; the DNA was used to work out D and trimming. This table has about 2 million clones, just under 95% appearing once. These data originate in a study of shared clonotypes between healthy human individuals. Overall study: Three CD4 naive, three CD4 memory, two CD8 naive and one CD8 memory plate were used per donor. Overall study results and limits: Naive subsets usually exceeded memory subsets in estimated richness.

Naive-designated CD8 cells lacked CD45RO, were positively enriched for CCR7, and omitted terminally differentiated effector memory CD45RA+ cells. V and J are TRBV30 and TRBJ2-7, with D maybe TRBD1 (6 bases). This TCR was recovered from a man between 18 and 35 years old in good health. Material: naive CD8+ T cells sorted from blood. In nucleotides, the CDR3 is TGTGCCTGGAGCGTATCCCCGACAGGAGCCCCATACGAGCAGTACTTC. It codes for CAWSVSPTGAPYEQYF.